One T cell receptor beta chain is described in this entry. Its specificity is unknown. The sample comes from a study of tumor and adjacent non-tumor tissue in lung cancer. Looking at the study overall: Patients were aged roughly 30 to 76, around ten men and about 5 women, stage I to III. Study results and caveats: Significantly higher TCR diversity was found in tumor than normal lung.

This sample's RNA came from whole unsorted tissue. Distant lung tissue was collected more than 3 cm away from the tumor edge. Donors were chemotherapy-naive, newly diagnosed lung cancer surgical patients in China, August–late 2014. TCRbeta libraries were built with three rounds of nested PCR, modified from ARM-PCR. TCRdb reprocessed the multiplex PCR reads via MiXCR and lists one record per CDR3 protein. The sample lists approximately 120,000 distinct CDR3 sequences, about 65% occurring once. This CDR3 has 13 residues. V dropped 8 bases and J dropped 5 bases, with 13 bases sitting between them. Germline assignment: CDR1 MDHEN and CDR2 SYDVKM.

Specimen: distant non-tumor lung tissue. The source of this sequence is a man aged 60-69 years with non-small cell lung cancer. The gene calls are TRBV28 and TRBJ1-5; D ambiguous. CDR3 residues: CASQPLRHQPQHF. CDR3 DNA sequence: TGTGCCAGCCAGCCCCTACGTCATCAGCCCCAGCATTTT.